Listed below are T cell receptor beta chains from one sample, sequenced in a study of cytomegalovirus exposure and HLA in healthy donors. Sequenced by immunoSEQ multiplex PCR; TCRdb stores in-frame clones only, minus some. The sample consists of over 150,000 clones, roughly 79% of them appearing once. The source material was PBMCs. These receptors came from a woman aged 45-60 years in good health and CMV-seronegative. The conserved cysteine and the conserved F or W are not part of the CDR3 here. Part of the rows lack a size; the others show once, few, many or a class for expanded clones.

NA,TRBV30,AWILDRANTEAF
NA,TRBV30,AWSTSGTDTQY
NA,TRBV5-4,ASSFQGISGNTIY
NA,TRBV5-8,ASSFGQVYGANVLT
NA,TRBV18,ASSPPAGQGTTEAF
NA,TRBV28,AIESGTRRNYGYT
NA,TRBV13,ASTLGDRANTGELF
NA,TRBV7-2,ASSLLGSDTQY
NA,TRBV9,ASSGRTGVWDYGYT
NA,TRBV15,ATSRDGTGGQVTQY
NA,TRBV7-2,ASSQRESYEQY
NA,TRBV2,ASSALKTGYGYT
NA,TRBV27,ASSQDRGLNEQY
once,TRBV7-2,ASSLGVGQGLNYGYT